The T cell receptor beta chain described here comes from a study of shared T cell receptors in the human thymus. The assay was immunoSEQ multiplex PCR, and TCRdb's table has in-frame clones only and misses some. This table holds approximately 730,000 clones, 80% to 90% found once. There are 14 residues in the CDR3. The germline V gene has CDR1 SNHLY and CDR2 FYNNEI. The data were also submitted as part of a second study, on human thymus T cells. That source adds: Donors consisted of healthy Finnish infants (having corrective surgery for congenital heart defects). Thymic samples were excised during corrective heart operations.

Input material: thymocytes. This sequence joins TRBV2 and TRBJ2-5; 8 bases align to TRBD1. Near its end, the DNA agrees better with TRBJ2-7, so the J call may be wrong. The receptor comes from a girl in the first two years of life with a congenital heart defect. CDR3 coding DNA: TGTGCCAGCAGCTCTCGACAGGGGCGGCACGAGCAGTACTTC. The encoded protein is CASSSRQGRHEQYF.